Here is one T cell receptor beta chain with its context. These data come from a study of T cell clones after liver transplantation. The V gene lost 2 bases and the J gene lost 6 bases, with 10 bases spanning the gap. Germline V gives CDR1 KGHSH, CDR2 LQKENI. The CDR3 is 14 residues long. The table came from immunoSEQ multiplex PCR; TCRdb's copy has only in-frame clones and leaves some out. The sample lists more than 95,000 clones; more than 75% were seen once. The material was CD4+ T cells from blood, obtained before liver transplant. The source of this sequence is a human donor who received a liver transplant. V gene TRBV18 combines with J gene TRBJ2-2, with a possible D match to TRBD2 (5 bases). DNA of the CDR3: TGTGCCAGCTCACCAACGACCGGGGCCGGGGAGCTGTTTTTT. Translation gives CASSPTTGAGELFF.